Below, one T cell receptor (beta chain) is given with its context. The antigen it recognizes is unknown. Base qualities are not at hand, and no much larger clone is one base apart. The CDR1 and CDR2 encoded by the germline V gene are KGHSH and LQKENI. Between the V and J ends, shortened by 2 bases and 5 bases respectively, the junction contains 13 bases. Its CDR3 holds 14 amino acids, cysteine through phenylalanine. The retained sequence is limited to the CDR3, 42 bases, with the frame set at the first base. Using the deep immunoSEQ assay, multiplex PCR amplified TCR CDR3 regions from genomic DNA. Extracted genomic DNA from each cell subset was spread evenly across all wells of several immunoSEQ 96-well plates, with each plate serving as a replicate. For sorted subsets, each replicate PCR was loaded with 200 ng genomic DNA, equivalent to about 33,000 T cell genomes. Purified libraries were measured with a Qubit 3.0 fluorometer, size-checked on a Bioanalyzer 2100, and measured again with the KAPA Library Quantification kit. A separate single-read 150-cycle Illumina NextSeq 550 flow cell was used to sequence each immunoSEQ 96-well plate. For the original study's pipeline: Because only junctional sequences without quality scores were contained in the immunoSEQ output, filtering matching that applied to full-length reads could not be performed. To assign V/J genes and CDR3, sequences were annotated against IMGT germline references using PyIR, a Python wrapper for IgBLAST v1.9. Reads with weak V/J assignments (E-value above 1e-6), missing CDR3, stop codons, out-of-frame junctions, or ambiguous translated residues were removed. V3J clonotypes were defined by identical inferred V gene, J gene, and CDR3 amino acid sequence. Percentage overlap between repertoires was computed as shared unique clonotypes divided by the size of the smaller repertoire. RTK rarefaction, the Chao1 estimator, and Recon v2.1 estimates of unobserved clonotypes were used to assess repertoire richness. Generation probabilities for all TCRbeta clonotypes obtained by the gDNA method from a handful of donors were computed using OLGA. In its TCRdb copy, this immuneACCESS table keeps in-frame sequences only and misses some clones. Where compared with another copy, unresolved V genes explain less than half of these, and the others have no known cause. From that table come the V and J calls and clone size; the DNA was used to work out D and trimming. Within this sample are over a million clones, with approximately 80% of them counted one time only. The ten top clones hold 0.6% to 0.7% of the sample.

This record belongs to a study of shared clonotypes between healthy human individuals (TCRdb year 2020). In terms of the full investigation: The cohort comprised two women and three men aged 18 to 49 years. For each donor, three plates each were used for CD4 naive and CD4 memory, two plates were used for CD8 naive, and one plate was used for CD8 memory. The study deeply sequenced blood TCR repertoires of about 5 healthy adults to estimate repertoire size and the extent of clonotype sharing between individuals. Different laboratories and diverse techniques were used to prepare libraries and sequence TCR repertoires, to increase sequencing depth and limit assay-specific biases. Leukapheresis yielded between about 0.85 and 9 billion PBMCs per donor. Results the study describes overall, beyond this receptor: Clonotypes shared by all four sorted-subset donors showed higher generation probabilities than non-shared clonotypes. Based on pairwise subsampling, the degree of clonotype sharing among donors was expected to be affected by sequencing depth. Even with the large sequencing depth, rarefaction of the sorted-subset datasets indicated that sequencing was incomplete. Sharing across a few donors was observed for about 5% of naive CD4, less than 4% of naive CD8, over 2% of memory CD4, and about 0.4% of memory CD8 clonotypes. Sampling was restricted to blood, and TCR repertoires in tissues likely differ from the TCR repertoires found in blood. The genetic and exposure-history diversity represented was limited by the small number of donors. Larger estimated clonotype richness was generally found for naive subsets than for memory subsets.

Donors were healthy HIV-negative adults with no recently reported acute infections or vaccinations. Only Caucasian adults living in Nashville, Tennessee, USA were represented among the donors. CD4+ T cells were enriched by magnetic negative selection, after which naive cells were positively selected on CD45RA and the negative fraction was taken as the memory subset. Blood was collected by leukapheresis, and PBMCs were isolated by Ficoll-Histopaque density gradient centrifugation and then cryopreserved in liquid nitrogen vapor phase. Analytical flow cytometry was used to check the purity and quantity of every magnetically sorted T cell population. Genomic DNA was isolated from every sorted fraction and measured by UV absorbance on a Nanodrop 2000c.

Recombination linked TRBV18 to TRBJ2-7; TRBD2 is perhaps the D gene, given 5 matching bases. The receptor comes from a man between 18 and 29 years old in good health. Some clones in this sample may be carry-over from other donors' samples. The sample taken for sequencing was memory CD4+ T cells from PBMCs. The cell subset or site label of this sample denotes: CD45RA-negative fraction. The nucleotides read TGTGCCAGCTCACCAGGGAGCCGAGTCGACGAGCAGTACTTC. It codes for CASSPGSRVDEQYF.